Presented here are 6 T cell receptor beta chains from one specimen sequenced in a study of CD8 T cells in ankylosing spondylitis. TCRdb passed the 5' RACE reads through MiXCR, listing each CDR3 protein once. This sample has under 450,000 distinct CDR3 sequences, with 20% to 25% found just once. The specimen was blood, either unsorted or a sorted T cell fraction (not recorded which). The source is a male donor with ankylosing spondylitis or in good health (not recorded which).

Only a few counts were recorded for this clonotype. The rearrangement uses TRBV20-1 and TRBJ2-7; the match to TRBD1 covers 8 bases. The V and J ends lost 2 bases and 3 bases, in that order; junction bases with no gene match: 6. Germline V gives CDR1 DFQATT, CDR2 SNEGSKA (reference sequence). There are 14 residues in the CDR3. The CDR3, as DNA: TGCAGTGCTAGAACCAGGGGGCCGGACTACGAGCAGTACTTC. Its translation: CSARTRGPDYEQYF.

This CDR3 is CSVPRTPGQMYQETQYF. The DNA for the CDR3 is TGCAGCGTCCCCAGGACTCCGGGACAGATGTACCAAGAGACCCAGTACTTC. The rearrangement joins TRBV29-1 to TRBJ2-5; 7 bases agree with TRBD1. CDR3 length: 17 residues. Germline CDR1 reads SQVTM; CDR2 reads ANQGSEA. The J segment lost 0 bases and the V segment lost 6 bases, leaving 16 bases of the junction unmatched.

This clonotype was counted between two and nine times. This chain links TRBV29-1 with TRBJ2-6, with TRBD1 matching over 9 bases. Trimming at V came to 4 bases and at J to 1 base, leaving 5 bases not matched to a gene. The germline V gene encodes CDR1 SQVTM and CDR2 ANQGSEA. CDR3 length: 16 amino acids. CDR3 coding DNA: TGCAGCGTTGCCGGCGGACAGGGGTCTGGGGCCAACGTCCTGACTTTC. This encodes CSVAGGQGSGANVLTF.

Here the CDR3 reads CASSPNTGNSRETQYF. The CDR3, as DNA: TGTGCCAGCAGTCCTAATACGGGGAATAGTAGGGAGACCCAGTACTTC. The V and J genes are TRBV27 and TRBJ2-5; D is possibly TRBD2 (5 bases). The CDR3 totals 16 residues. Trimming stripped 5 bases from V and 5 bases from J, with 21 bases between. Germline-derived CDR1 and CDR2 are MNHEY and SMNVEV (reference sequence).

This rearrangement joins TRBV9 to TRBJ2-3; TRBD1 matches 8 bases. CDR1 SGDLS and CDR2 YYNGEE come from the germline V gene. The CDR3 has 16 amino acids. The V and J ends lost 3 bases and 2 bases, in that order; junction bases with no gene match: 8. The CDR3 loop reads CASSAVQGVFTDTQYF. The DNA for the CDR3 is TGTGCCAGCAGCGCGGTACAGGGGGTGTTCACAGATACGCAGTATTTT.

This clonotype was seen more than once but under ten times. The V and J genes are TRBV24-1 and TRBJ2-3, with D unclear. Germline-derived CDR1 and CDR2 are KGHDR and SFDVKD. V was pared by 5 bases and J by 5 bases, with 7 bases between. The CDR3 runs to 12 residues. The CDR3 DNA reads as TGTGCCACCAGTGGGCGTAGAGATACGCAGTATTTT. It codes for CATSGRRDTQYF.